This T cell receptor (beta chain) was retrieved from a study of identical twins. Study-level points and caveats: With monozygotic twins, out-of-frame TCR alpha sharing exceeded what models estimated. The conclusions drew on cross-sectional statistical analysis instead of tracking the same donors.

The CDR3 sequence is 15 residues long. Per germline, CDR1 SGHTA and CDR2 FQGNSA. The V and J ends lost 3 bases and 7 bases, in that order; junction bases with no gene match: 8. About this clonotype itself: Antigen specificity is unknown.

TCRdb called the 5' RACE reads again in MiXCR, with one record for every CDR3 protein. This sample has hundreds of thousands of distinct CDR3 sequences, with 18% found just once. The sample was also reused in another study, on T cells expressing NK-cell markers. This second study notes: The study found these clonotypes also leading the CD3+CD56-NKG2C+ fraction in a few donors.

V gene TRBV7-2 combines with J gene TRBJ2-7; 11 bases line up with TRBD2. Specimen: PBMCs. The clonotype was recovered from a woman younger than 30 in good health. CDR3 residues: CASSFLAGGEGEQYF. The CDR3 DNA is TGTGCCAGCAGCTTTCTAGCGGGAGGCGAGGGAGAGCAGTACTTC.